This T cell receptor beta chain is drawn from a study of spatial heterogeneity in lung cancer. Findings and limits, study-wide: Among blood samples, ubiquitous expanded tumor TCRs appeared more at resection than at follow-up.

This CDR3 comprises 14 residues. In germline, CDR1 is SGHRS, CDR2 YFSETQ. V was shortened by 0 bases and J by 0 bases, with 7 bases between the two germline ends. Of note for this clonotype: Its antigen is as yet unknown.

In TCRdb, the 5' RACE reads were re-called with MiXCR into one record per CDR3 protein. The table includes 45,000 to 55,000 distinct CDR3 sequences, 5.3% detected once. Noted time point: sample taken at primary tumor resection. Some 72 TRACERx patients with early, untreated non-small cell lung cancer donated samples. The sequence came from a male donor with early-stage non-small cell lung cancer. This specimen was PBMCs, taken at surgery. The chain joins TRBV5-1 to TRBJ2-7; possibly TRBD1 for D (6 bases). The CDR3 DNA reads TGCGCCAGCAGCTTGGGGACAGCCTCCTACGAGCAGTACTTC. It codes for CASSLGTASYEQYF.